The 16 T cell receptor beta chains below come from one sample, sequenced in a study of blood T cell repertoires in COVID-19. Using immunoSEQ multiplex PCR, the repertoire was profiled, and TCRdb retains in-frame clones only, with some absent. The sample records 200,000 to 300,000 clones, roughly 89% being singletons. The sequenced sample consisted of PBMCs or T cells enriched from blood (not recorded which). The origin of the receptors is a woman aged 25 to 39 with acute COVID-19.

The chain links TRBV5-1 to TRBJ1-6, with 10 bases aligning to TRBD1. CDR1 SGHRS and CDR2 YFSETQ come from the germline V gene. V shed 4 bases, J shed 11 bases, and the junction held 9 bases outside the gene matches. The CDR3 is 15 residues long. The CDR3 region has the DNA TGCGCCAGCAGCCTGGCAGGGACAGGGGTTACACCCCTCCACTTT. Translation gives CASSLAGTGVTPLHF.

The chain combines TRBV7-2 with TRBJ2-2; 8 positions agree with TRBD2. Germline CDR1 and CDR2: SGHTA and FQGNSA. Trimming took 6 bases from V and 4 from J; bases not matched to a gene: 4. CDR3 size: 14 residues. CDR3 nucleotide sequence: TGTGCCAGCAGGCCGGGGGGGCCCACCGGGGAGCTGTTTTTT. Protein product: CASRPGGPTGELFF.

The V call is TRBV18, the J call TRBJ2-7; 9 bases are shared with TRBD1. J gave up 7 bases and V 2 bases, and 6 bases lay outside the gene matches. CDR3 length equals 14 residues. CDR1 KGHSH and CDR2 LQKENI come from the germline V gene. CDR3 nucleotides: TGTGCCAGCTCACCAGACGGACAGGGGCGAGAGCAGTACTTC. Residues: CASSPDGQGREQYF. Looking up the rest from reference TRBV18 and TRBJ2-7 gives the full variable domain: NAGVMQNPRHLVRRRGQEARLRCSPMKGHSHVYWYRQLPEEGLKFMVYLQKENIIDESGMPKERFSAEFPKEGPSILRIQQVVRGDSAAYFCASSPDGQGREQYFGPGTRLTVT.

The DNA for the CDR3 is TGCGCCAGCAGCTGGGATAACAGGGGTAGCTCCTATAATTCACCCCTCCACTTT. It codes for CASSWDNRGSSYNSPLHF. V is TRBV5-1 and J is TRBJ1-6; 7 bases are a match to TRBD1. The J segment lost 0 bases and the V segment lost 3 bases, leaving 9 bases of the junction unmatched. This CDR3 is 18 amino acids long. CDR1 and CDR2 from the germline V gene are SGHRS and YFSETQ.

This chain joins TRBV7-2 and TRBJ2-5; 8 bases map to TRBD2. The CDR3 runs 17 residues. Unmatched junction bases numbered 12, after V lost 5 bases and J lost 1 base. Germline CDR1 and CDR2: SGHTA and FQGNSA. The CDR3 DNA reads as TGTGCCAGCAGCGTCAATCGTCCAGCGGGGGCCCAAGAGACCCAGTACTTC. Translation: CASSVNRPAGAQETQYF.

This rearrangement joins TRBV7-2 to TRBJ2-3, with 8 positions matching TRBD2. Trimming cost V 2 bases and J 5 bases; bases outside gene matches: 9. The germline CDR1 and CDR2 sequences are SGHTA and FQGNSA. The CDR3 runs 16 residues. The CDR3, as DNA: TGTGCCAGCAGCTTATCGCGGGGGGCTTTGGTAGATACGCAGTATTTT. As protein: CASSLSRGALVDTQYF.

The V and J genes are TRBV6-5 and TRBJ1-5; TRBD1 matches 7 bases. V lost 8 bases and J lost 4; bases outside the gene matches: 2. CDR1 and CDR2 (germline): MNHEY, SVGAGI. This CDR3 comprises 12 residues. The CDR3 reads CASSDRNQPQHF. CDR3 nucleotides: TGTGCCAGCTCGGACAGGAATCAGCCCCAGCATTTT.

V and J are TRBV27 and TRBJ1-5; perhaps TRBD1 as D (6 bases). The CDR3 runs 15 residues. The V and J ends lost 6 bases and 2 bases respectively, with 14 bases between them. The V gene's germline CDR1 is MNHEY and CDR2 SMNVEV (reference sequence). The DNA for the CDR3 is TGTGCCAGCAGCTGGGGGGGGCGAGGCAATCAGCCCCAGCATTTT. Residues: CASSWGGRGNQPQHF.

Of note for this clone: One end of the junction fails to match germline, which may point to a read error. The chain is built from TRBV5-1 and TRBJ1-6, with D tentatively TRBD1 (5 bases). The CDR3 extends over 13 amino acids. Germline CDR1 is SGHRS and CDR2 is YFSETQ. The CDR3 loop reads CASSPGLRAPQYF. DNA of the CDR3: TGCGCCAGCAGCCCGGGACTCAGGGCCCCCCAATACTTT.

This clone was seen ten or more times. The sample carries other DNA sequences with the same CDR3. CDR3 sequence: CASSGQNTGELFF. CDR3 nucleotide sequence: TGTGCCAGCAGTGGGCAGAACACCGGGGAGCTGTTTTTT. The V and J genes are TRBV2 and TRBJ2-2; D remains ambiguous. Trimming removed 4 bases from V and 1 base from J, with 4 bases in between. The CDR3 is 13 residues long. Germline V gives CDR1 SNHLY, CDR2 FYNNEI. Full variable domain (outside the CDR3, taken from reference TRBV2 and TRBJ2-2): EPEVTQTPSHQVTQMGQEVILRCVPISNHLYFYWYRQILGQKVEFLVSFYNNEISEKSEIFDDQFSVERPDGSNFTLKIRSTKLEDSAMYFCASSGQNTGELFFGEGSRLTVL.

This CDR3 is CASTSGATEAFF. As DNA, the CDR3 is TGTGCCAGTACCTCAGGGGCCACTGAAGCTTTCTTT. V usage is TRBV19 and J usage is TRBJ1-1, with a weak D call TRBD1 (6 bases). Germline loops: CDR1 LNHDA, CDR2 SQIVND (reference sequence). This CDR3 comprises 12 residues. V lost 7 bases and J 4 bases, leaving 10 bases between the germline ends.

The V and J genes are TRBV19 and TRBJ1-3; 7 bases fit TRBD1. CDR1 and CDR2 (germline): LNHDA, SQIVND (reference sequence). J lost 1 base, V lost 10 bases, and 10 bases had no gene match. CDR3 length: 15 residues. In nucleotides, the CDR3 is TGTGCCACCCGGCGTAGGGGGCAATCTGGAAACACCATATATTTT. This translates into CATRRRGQSGNTIYF.

As concerns this clone: Other DNA sequences in the sample encode the same CDR3. The rearrangement uses TRBV5-1 and TRBJ1-1, with D unclear. V was trimmed by 0 bases and J by 2 bases, leaving 8 bases between them. Germline CDR1 reads SGHRS; CDR2 reads YFSETQ. There are 14 residues in the CDR3. CDR3 in amino acids: CASSLGTSNTEAFF. In nucleotides, the CDR3 is TGCGCCAGCAGCTTGGGGACTTCCAACACTGAAGCTTTCTTT.

This chain joins TRBV30 and TRBJ1-5, with 8 bases identical to TRBD1. This CDR3 contains 13 residues. V shed 4 bases and J 4 bases; nucleotides not matched to a gene: 3. CDR1 and CDR2 (germline): GTSNPN, SVGIG (reference sequence). The CDR3 DNA follows: TGTGCCTGGACGAGACAGGGGAATCAGCCCCAGCATTTT. Translated: CAWTRQGNQPQHF.

This clone was counted once. The chain recombines TRBV4-1 with TRBJ1-5; D is possibly TRBD1 (6 bases). Germline assignment: CDR1 MGHRA and CDR2 YSYEKL. Trimming pared 0 bases from V and 1 base from J, leaving 10 bases between. The CDR3 runs to 16 residues. In nucleotides, the CDR3 is TGCGCCAGCAGCCAAGAGGGTGGGGGCAGCAATCAGCCCCAGCATTTT. It encodes CASSQEGGGSNQPQHF.

The chain recombines TRBV10-2 with TRBJ1-3, with D perhaps TRBD1 (6 bases). CDR3 size: 16 residues. The germline V and J ends were trimmed by 3 bases and 0 bases, with 12 bases remaining between them. Germline V gene lookup returns CDR1 WSHSY and CDR2 SAAADI. CDR3 amino acids: CASSDLGTLSGNTIYF. Written as DNA, the CDR3 is TGCGCCAGCAGTGACCTCGGGACACTCTCTGGAAACACCATATATTTT.